The 13 T cell receptor beta chains given below trace back to one sample, sequenced in a study of cytomegalovirus exposure and HLA in healthy donors (dated by TCRdb to about 2017). Library preparation was by the immunoSEQ multiplex PCR assay. A mixture of 60 forward primers for TCR Vbeta segments and 13 reverse primers for TCR Jbeta segments was used in the multiplex PCR. Drawn from immuneACCESS, this table holds only the in-frame rearrangements with V and J called that TCRdb kept. Clones are partly lost; checked studies trace under half to an unresolved V gene and leave the rest unexplained. This sample lists around 140,000 clones; roughly three quarters were detected once. The ten top clones hold less than 1.1% of the sample. The sample was PBMCs. These receptors all stem from a male donor in good health and CMV-seronegative.

V gene TRBV7-9 combines with J gene TRBJ2-1; 8 nucleotides agree with TRBD2. Looked up from germline, CDR1 is SEHNR and CDR2 is FQNEAQ (reference sequence). The CDR3 sequence is 15 residues long. With V trimmed by 5 bases and J by 7 bases, 10 bases remained unmatched. In DNA form, the CDR3 reads TGTGCCAGCAGCACGGGACTAGGAAAGGGGAATGAGCAGTTCTTC. Translation gives CASSTGLGKGNEQFF.

J is TRBJ2-3 and V is TRBV19; 9 bases map to TRBD2. J gave up 5 bases and V 5 bases, and 8 bases lay outside the gene matches. The germline gives CDR1 LNHDA, CDR2 SQIVND (reference sequence). The CDR3 consists of 15 residues. The CDR3 loop is CASSAASGAGDTQYF. The DNA for the CDR3 is TGTGCCAGTAGTGCGGCTAGCGGGGCTGGAGATACGCAGTATTTT. Looking up the rest from reference TRBV19 and TRBJ2-3 gives the full variable domain: DGGITQSPKYLFRKEGQNVTLSCEQNLNHDAMYWYRQDPGQGLRLIYYSQIVNDFQKGDIAEGYSVSREKKESFPLTVTSAQKNPTAFYLCASSAASGAGDTQYFGPGTRLTVL.

This chain links TRBV13 with TRBJ1-1, with D maybe TRBD1 (5 bases). The V end lost 3 bases, the J end lost 4 bases, and 18 bases lay between the germline ends. The CDR3 has 16 amino acids. CDR1 PRHDT and CDR2 FYEKMQ come from the germline V gene (reference sequence). For the CDR3, the DNA is TGTGCCAGCAGCTTCCCCTTAGGGACTTGGGGCACTGAAGCTTTCTTT. This codes for CASSFPLGTWGTEAFF.

The V call is TRBV18, the J call TRBJ2-3; D is unresolved. Looked up from germline, CDR1 is KGHSH and CDR2 is LQKENI. The CDR3 runs to 15 residues. The V and J ends lost 3 bases and 2 bases respectively, with 12 bases between them. The CDR3: CASSPRLTATDTQYF. In DNA, the CDR3 is TGTGCCAGCTCACCTAGACTGACTGCCACAGATACGCAGTATTTT.

V and J are TRBV14 and TRBJ2-6; possibly TRBD2 for D (5 bases). CDR3 length equals 16 residues. Germline loops: CDR1 SGHDN, CDR2 FVKESK. The germline V and J ends were trimmed by 4 bases and 2 bases, with 12 bases remaining between them. CDR3 sequence: CASSLAGRTGANVLTF. DNA for the CDR3: TGTGCCAGCAGCCTCGCGGGCCGGACTGGGGCCAACGTCCTGACTTTC. Full variable domain (outside the CDR3, taken from reference TRBV14 and TRBJ2-6): EAGVTQFPSHSVIEKGQTVTLRCDPISGHDNLYWYRRVMGKEIKFLLHFVKESKQDESGMPNNRFLAERTGGTYSTLKVQPAELEDSGVYFCASSLAGRTGANVLTFGAGSRLTVL.

This chain uses TRBV30 with TRBJ1-6; D not resolved. The CDR3 extends over 15 amino acids. Germline V gene sequence: CDR1 GTSNPN, CDR2 SVGIG (reference sequence). The germline V and J ends were trimmed by 5 bases and 2 bases, with 13 bases remaining between them. The CDR3 here is CAWEDARPYNSPLHF. For the CDR3, the DNA is TGTGCCTGGGAAGACGCTAGGCCCTATAATTCACCCCTCCACTTT.

The V and J genes are TRBV6-5 and TRBJ2-1; 10 nucleotides match TRBD2. V trimming: 4 bases; J trimming: 1 base; junction bases outside the gene matches: 1. This CDR3 spans 15 amino acids. The germline V gene has CDR1 MNHEY and CDR2 SVGAGI. CDR3 sequence reads: CASSSSGGSYNEQFF. CDR3 DNA sequence: TGTGCCAGCAGTTCTAGCGGGGGTTCCTACAATGAGCAGTTCTTC.

About this clone itself: This sample includes further DNA sequences coding for the same CDR3. V usage is TRBV19 and J usage is TRBJ1-2; maybe TRBD1 (5 bases). The CDR3 sequence is 12 residues long. Germline V gene lookup returns CDR1 LNHDA and CDR2 SQIVND (reference sequence). The ends were cut back, 4 bases at V and 4 bases at J, with 7 bases in the middle. CDR3 coding DNA: TGTGCCAGTAGTAGGCAGGGCTATGGCTACACCTTC. Translation: CASSRQGYGYTF.

The chain uses TRBV7-2 and TRBJ2-2; TRBD2 agrees at 7 bases. V was clipped by 2 bases and J by 2 bases; unmatched bases: 2. Germline values: CDR1 SGHTA, CDR2 FQGNSA. The CDR3 contains 15 residues. The CDR3 protein is CASSLRGDNTGELFF. CDR3 coding DNA: TGTGCCAGCAGCTTACGGGGGGATAACACCGGGGAGCTGTTTTTT.

This clone is a singleton in its sample. V is TRBV5-6 and J is TRBJ2-7; TRBD1 matches 8 bases. The J segment lost 2 bases and the V segment lost 4 bases, leaving 5 bases of the junction unmatched. Germline V gene sequence: CDR1 SGHDT, CDR2 YYEEEE. CDR3 length: 14 residues. The DNA for the CDR3 is TGTGCCAGCAGCCCGGGACAGGCAGCCTACGAGCAGTACTTC. It encodes CASSPGQAAYEQYF.

The chain links TRBV27 to TRBJ2-2, with a tentative D call TRBD2 (5 bases). Looked up from germline, CDR1 is MNHEY and CDR2 is SMNVEV (reference sequence). The CDR3 is made up of 15 amino acids. Trimming stripped 7 bases from V and 2 bases from J, with 14 bases between. CDR3 DNA sequence: TGTGCCAGCACCTCTTACGGACTTAACACCGGGGAGCTGTTTTTT. Amino acids: CASTSYGLNTGELFF.

V usage is TRBV5-4 and J usage is TRBJ2-1, with D perhaps matching TRBD1 (5 bases). The CDR3 is 16 amino acids. Looked up from germline, CDR1 is SGHNT and CDR2 is YYREEE (reference sequence). Trimming shortened V by 4 bases and J by 7 bases, and 21 bases separated the two germline ends. The CDR3 DNA reads as TGTGCCAGCAGCGCCGCTGGGGCCCCCACAACAAATGAGCAGTTCTTC. This translates into CASSAAGAPTTNEQFF.

The chain is built from TRBV2 and TRBJ2-2; D is uncertain. V was shortened by 8 bases and J by 5 bases, with 15 bases between the two germline ends. CDR1 is SNHLY, CDR2 FYNNEI, per germline. The CDR3 runs 14 residues. The DNA of the CDR3 is TGTGCCAGCTTATTAGAACCTACTACCGGGGAGCTGTTTTTT. Its protein product is CASLLEPTTGELFF.